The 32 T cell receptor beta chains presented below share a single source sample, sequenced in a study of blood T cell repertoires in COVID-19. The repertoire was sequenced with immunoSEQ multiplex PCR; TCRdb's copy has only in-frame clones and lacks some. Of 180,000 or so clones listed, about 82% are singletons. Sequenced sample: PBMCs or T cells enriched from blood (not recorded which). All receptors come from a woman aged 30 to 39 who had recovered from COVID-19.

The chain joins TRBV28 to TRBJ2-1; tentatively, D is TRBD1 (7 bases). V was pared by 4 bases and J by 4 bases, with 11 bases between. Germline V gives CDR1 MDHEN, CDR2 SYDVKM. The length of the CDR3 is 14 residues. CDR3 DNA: TGTGCCAGCAGTTCCGCAGGGGGGTACAATGAGCAGTTCTTC. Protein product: CASSSAGGYNEQFF.

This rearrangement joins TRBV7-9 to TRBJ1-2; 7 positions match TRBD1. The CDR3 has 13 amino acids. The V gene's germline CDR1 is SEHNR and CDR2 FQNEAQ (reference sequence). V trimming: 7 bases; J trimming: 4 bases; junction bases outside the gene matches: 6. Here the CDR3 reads CASTPGQSYGYTF. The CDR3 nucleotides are TGTGCCAGCACCCCGGGACAGAGCTATGGCTACACCTTC.

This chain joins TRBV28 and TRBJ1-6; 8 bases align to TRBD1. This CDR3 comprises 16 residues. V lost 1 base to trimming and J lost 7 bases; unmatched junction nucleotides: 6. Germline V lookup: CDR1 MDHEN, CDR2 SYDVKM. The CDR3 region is CASSLYPGGLNSPLHF. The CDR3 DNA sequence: TGTGCCAGCAGTTTATATCCAGGGGGCCTGAATTCACCCCTCCACTTT.

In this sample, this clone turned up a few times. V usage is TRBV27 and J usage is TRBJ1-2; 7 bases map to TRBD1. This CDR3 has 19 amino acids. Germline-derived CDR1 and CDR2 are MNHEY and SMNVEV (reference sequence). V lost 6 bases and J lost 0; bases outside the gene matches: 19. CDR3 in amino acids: CASSPRGTGQYRANYGYTF. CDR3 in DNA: TGTGCCAGCAGCCCACGGGGTACGGGACAGTACAGAGCTAACTATGGCTACACCTTC.

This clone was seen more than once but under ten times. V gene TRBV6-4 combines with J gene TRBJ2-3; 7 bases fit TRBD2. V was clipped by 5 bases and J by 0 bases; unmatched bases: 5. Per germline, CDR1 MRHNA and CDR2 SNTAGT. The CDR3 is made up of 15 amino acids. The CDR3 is CASSPSGGSTDTQYF. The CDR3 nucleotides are TGTGCCAGCAGTCCTAGCGGAGGGAGCACAGATACGCAGTATTTT.

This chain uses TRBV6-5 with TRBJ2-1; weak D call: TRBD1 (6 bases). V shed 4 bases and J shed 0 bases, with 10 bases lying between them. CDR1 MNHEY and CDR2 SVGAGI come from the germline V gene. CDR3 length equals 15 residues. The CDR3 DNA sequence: TGTGCCAGCAGTTGGACAGCCCCCTCCTACAATGAGCAGTTCTTC. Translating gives CASSWTAPSYNEQFF.

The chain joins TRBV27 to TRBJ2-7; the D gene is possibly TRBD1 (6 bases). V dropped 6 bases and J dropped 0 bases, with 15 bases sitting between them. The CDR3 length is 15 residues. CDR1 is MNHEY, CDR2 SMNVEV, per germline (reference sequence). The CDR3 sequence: CASSTFRGRSYEQYF. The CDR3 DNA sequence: TGTGCCAGCAGCACCTTCAGGGGACGCTCCTACGAGCAGTACTTC.

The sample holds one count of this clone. CDR3 DNA sequence: TGTGCCAGCGCCGGCGGCGGGCTCTCTGGAAACACCATATATTTT. This gives the protein CASAGGGLSGNTIYF. This sequence joins TRBV9 and TRBJ1-3; D remains unclear. V was pared by 7 bases and J by 0 bases, with 14 bases between. The CDR3 runs 15 residues. Looked up from germline, CDR1 is SGDLS and CDR2 is YYNGEE.

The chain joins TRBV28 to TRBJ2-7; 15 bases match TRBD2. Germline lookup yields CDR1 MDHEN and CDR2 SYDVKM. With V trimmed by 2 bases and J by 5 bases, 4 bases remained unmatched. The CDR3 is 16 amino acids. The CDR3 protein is CASSLGTSGRTDEQYF. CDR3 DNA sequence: TGTGCCAGCAGTTTAGGGACTAGCGGGAGGACGGACGAGCAGTACTTC.

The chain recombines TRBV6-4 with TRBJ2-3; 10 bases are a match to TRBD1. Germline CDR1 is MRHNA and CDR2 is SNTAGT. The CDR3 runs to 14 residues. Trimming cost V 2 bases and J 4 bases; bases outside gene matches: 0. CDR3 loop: CASSDGQGADTQYF. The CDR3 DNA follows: TGTGCCAGCAGTGACGGACAGGGGGCAGATACGCAGTATTTT.

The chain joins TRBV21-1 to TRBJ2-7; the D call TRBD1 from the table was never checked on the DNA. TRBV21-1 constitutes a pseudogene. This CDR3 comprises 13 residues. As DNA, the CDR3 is TGTGCCGGTAACTCAGGGTGCGCCTACGAGCAGTACTTC. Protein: CAGNSGCAYEQYF.

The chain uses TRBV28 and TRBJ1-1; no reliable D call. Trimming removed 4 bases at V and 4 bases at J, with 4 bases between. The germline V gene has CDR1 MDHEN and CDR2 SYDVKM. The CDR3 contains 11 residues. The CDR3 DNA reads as TGTGCCAGCAGTTCCGGCACTGAAGCTTTCTTT. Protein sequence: CASSSGTEAFF.

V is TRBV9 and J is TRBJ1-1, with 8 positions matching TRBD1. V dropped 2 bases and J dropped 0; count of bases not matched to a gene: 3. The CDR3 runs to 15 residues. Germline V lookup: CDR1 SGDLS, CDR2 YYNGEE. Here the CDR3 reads CASSVRDRLNTEAFF. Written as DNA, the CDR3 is TGTGCCAGCAGCGTGAGGGACAGGTTGAACACTGAAGCTTTCTTT.

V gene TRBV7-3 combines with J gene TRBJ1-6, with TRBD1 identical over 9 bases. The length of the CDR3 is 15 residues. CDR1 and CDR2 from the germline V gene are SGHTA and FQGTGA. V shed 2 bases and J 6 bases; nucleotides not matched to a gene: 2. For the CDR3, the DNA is TGTGCCAGCAGCTTACTGGGACAGGGTAATTCACCCCTCCACTTT. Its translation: CASSLLGQGNSPLHF.

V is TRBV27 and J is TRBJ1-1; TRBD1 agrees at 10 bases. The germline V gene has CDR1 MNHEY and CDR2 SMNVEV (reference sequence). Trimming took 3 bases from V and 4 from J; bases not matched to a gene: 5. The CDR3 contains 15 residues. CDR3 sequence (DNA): TGTGCCAGCAGTTTCCCGACAGGGGGCGTCACTGAAGCTTTCTTT. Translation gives CASSFPTGGVTEAFF.

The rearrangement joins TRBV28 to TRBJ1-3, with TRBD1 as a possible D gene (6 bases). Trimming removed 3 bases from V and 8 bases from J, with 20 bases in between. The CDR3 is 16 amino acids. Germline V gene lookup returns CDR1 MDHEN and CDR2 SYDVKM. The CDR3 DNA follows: TGTGCCAGCAGTTTGGTCCTTCGACGGGGGGCTTACACCATATATTTT. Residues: CASSLVLRRGAYTIYF.

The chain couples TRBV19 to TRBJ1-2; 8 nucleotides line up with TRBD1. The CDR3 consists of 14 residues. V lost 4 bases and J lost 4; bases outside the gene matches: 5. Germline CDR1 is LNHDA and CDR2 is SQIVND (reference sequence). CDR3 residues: CASSTGTGLYGYTF. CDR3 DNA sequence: TGTGCCAGTAGTACGGGGACAGGCCTCTATGGCTACACCTTC.

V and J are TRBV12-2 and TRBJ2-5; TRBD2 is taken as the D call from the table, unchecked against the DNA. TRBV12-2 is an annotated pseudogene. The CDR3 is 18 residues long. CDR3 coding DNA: TGTGCAAGTCGCTTAGCCAATCGTTCTAGCGGGAACCAAGAGACCCAGTACTTC. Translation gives CASRLANRSSGNQETQYF.

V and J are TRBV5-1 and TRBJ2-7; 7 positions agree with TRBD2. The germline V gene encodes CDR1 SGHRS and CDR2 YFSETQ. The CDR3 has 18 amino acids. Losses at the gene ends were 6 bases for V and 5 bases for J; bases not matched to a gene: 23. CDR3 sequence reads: CASKISGDLRELPHEQYF. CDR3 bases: TGCGCCAGCAAAATAAGTGGGGATTTGCGGGAGCTACCTCACGAGCAGTACTTC.

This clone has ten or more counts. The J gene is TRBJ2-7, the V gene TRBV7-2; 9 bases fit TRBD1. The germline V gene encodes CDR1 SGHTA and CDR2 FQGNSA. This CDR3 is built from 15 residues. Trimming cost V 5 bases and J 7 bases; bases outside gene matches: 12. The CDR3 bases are TGTGCCAGCAGCAGAGGTGGGACAGGGTCTCGGGAGCAGTACTTC. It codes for CASSRGGTGSREQYF.

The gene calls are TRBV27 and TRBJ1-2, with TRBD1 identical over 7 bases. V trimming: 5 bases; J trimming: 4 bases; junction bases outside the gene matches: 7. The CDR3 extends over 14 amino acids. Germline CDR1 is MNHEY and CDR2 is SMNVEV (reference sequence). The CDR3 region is CASSPRTGGYGYTF. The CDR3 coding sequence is TGTGCCAGCAGTCCCCGGACAGGAGGCTATGGCTACACCTTC.

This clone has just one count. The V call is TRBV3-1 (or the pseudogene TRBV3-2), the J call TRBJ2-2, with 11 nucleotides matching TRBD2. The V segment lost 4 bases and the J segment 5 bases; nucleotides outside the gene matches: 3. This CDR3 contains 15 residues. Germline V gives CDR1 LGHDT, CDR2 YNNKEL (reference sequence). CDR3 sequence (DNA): TGTGCCAGCAGCCTTAGCGGGAGGGGGACCGGGGAGCTGTTTTTT. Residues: CASSLSGRGTGELFF.

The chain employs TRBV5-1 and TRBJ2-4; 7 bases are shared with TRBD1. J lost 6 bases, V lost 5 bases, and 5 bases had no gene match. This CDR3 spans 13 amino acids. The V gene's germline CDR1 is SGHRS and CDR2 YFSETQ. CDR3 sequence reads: CASRSTGTNIQYF. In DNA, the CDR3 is TGCGCCAGCAGATCGACAGGGACAAACATTCAGTACTTC. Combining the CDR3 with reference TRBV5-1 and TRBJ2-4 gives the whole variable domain KAGVTQTPRYLIKTRGQQVTLSCSPISGHRSVSWYQQTPGQGLQFLFEYFSETQRNKGNFPGRFSGRQFSNSRSEMNVSTLELGDSALYLCASRSTGTNIQYFGAGTRLSVL.

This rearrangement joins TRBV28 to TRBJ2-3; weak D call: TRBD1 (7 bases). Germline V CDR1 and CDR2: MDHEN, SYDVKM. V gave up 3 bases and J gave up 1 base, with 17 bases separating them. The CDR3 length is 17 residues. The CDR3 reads CASSLLGRRGRTDTQYF. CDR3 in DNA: TGTGCCAGCAGTTTGTTGGGTCGGAGGGGGCGCACAGATACGCAGTATTTT.

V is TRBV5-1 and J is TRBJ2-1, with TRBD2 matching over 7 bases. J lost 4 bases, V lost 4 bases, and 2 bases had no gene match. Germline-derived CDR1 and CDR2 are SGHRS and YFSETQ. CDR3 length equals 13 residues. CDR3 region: CASSGGDYNEQFF. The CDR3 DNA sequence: TGCGCCAGCAGCGGGGGGGATTACAATGAGCAGTTCTTC.

CDR3 sequence: CASSSTHPGEIGKNIQYF. The CDR3 DNA reads TGTGCCAGCAGTTCAACCCATCCAGGGGAAATAGGCAAAAACATTCAGTACTTC. This chain joins TRBV28 and TRBJ2-4; the D gene is possibly TRBD1 (6 bases). V dropped 4 bases and J dropped 3 bases, with 22 bases sitting between them. Per the germline V gene, CDR1 is MDHEN and CDR2 is SYDVKM. The CDR3 spans 18 residues. Full variable domain (remainder filled in from reference TRBV28 and TRBJ2-4): DVKVTQSSRYLVKRTGEKVFLECVQDMDHENMFWYRQDPGLGLRLIYFSYDVKMKEKGDIPEGYSVSREKKERFSLILESASTNQTSMYLCASSSTHPGEIGKNIQYFGAGTRLSVL.

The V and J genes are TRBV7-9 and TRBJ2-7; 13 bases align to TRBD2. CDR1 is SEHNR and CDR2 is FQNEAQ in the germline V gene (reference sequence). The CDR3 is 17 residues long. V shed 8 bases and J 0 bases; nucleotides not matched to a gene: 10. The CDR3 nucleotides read TGTGCCAGCCCTTCCGGGACTAGCGGGACCGGCTCCTACGAGCAGTACTTC. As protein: CASPSGTSGTGSYEQYF.

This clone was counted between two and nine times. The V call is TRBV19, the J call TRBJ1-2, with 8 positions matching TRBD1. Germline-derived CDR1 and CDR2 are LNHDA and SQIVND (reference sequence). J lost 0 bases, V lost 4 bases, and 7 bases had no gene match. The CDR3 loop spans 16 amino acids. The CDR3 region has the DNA TGTGCCAGTAGTAGCTCATACAGGGGGACTAACTATGGCTACACCTTC. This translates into CASSSSYRGTNYGYTF.

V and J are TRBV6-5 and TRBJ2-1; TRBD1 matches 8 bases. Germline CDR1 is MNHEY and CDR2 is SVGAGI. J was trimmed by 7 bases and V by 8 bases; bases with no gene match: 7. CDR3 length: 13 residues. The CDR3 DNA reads TGTGCCAGCCGGACAGGGATGGAAAATGAGCAGTTCTTC. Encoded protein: CASRTGMENEQFF.

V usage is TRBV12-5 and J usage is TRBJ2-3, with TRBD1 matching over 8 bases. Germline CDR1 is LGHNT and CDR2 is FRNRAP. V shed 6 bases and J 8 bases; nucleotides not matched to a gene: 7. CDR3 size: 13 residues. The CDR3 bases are TGTGCTAGTGGCCGGACAGGGTTGGTTACGCAGTATTTT. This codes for CASGRTGLVTQYF.

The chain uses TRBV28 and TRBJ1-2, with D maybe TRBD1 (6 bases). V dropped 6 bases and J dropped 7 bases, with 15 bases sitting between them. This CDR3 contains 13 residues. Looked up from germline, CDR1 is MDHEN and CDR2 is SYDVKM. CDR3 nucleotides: TGTGCCAGCAGCCTAGGGACATTAGGTGGCTACACCTTC. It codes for CASSLGTLGGYTF.

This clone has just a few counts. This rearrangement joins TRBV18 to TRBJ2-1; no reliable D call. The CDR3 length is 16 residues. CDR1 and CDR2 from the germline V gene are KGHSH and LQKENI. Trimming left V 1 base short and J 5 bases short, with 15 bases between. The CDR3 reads CASSPRIQSVHNEQFF. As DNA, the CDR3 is TGTGCCAGCTCACCACGCATTCAAAGCGTACACAATGAGCAGTTCTTC.